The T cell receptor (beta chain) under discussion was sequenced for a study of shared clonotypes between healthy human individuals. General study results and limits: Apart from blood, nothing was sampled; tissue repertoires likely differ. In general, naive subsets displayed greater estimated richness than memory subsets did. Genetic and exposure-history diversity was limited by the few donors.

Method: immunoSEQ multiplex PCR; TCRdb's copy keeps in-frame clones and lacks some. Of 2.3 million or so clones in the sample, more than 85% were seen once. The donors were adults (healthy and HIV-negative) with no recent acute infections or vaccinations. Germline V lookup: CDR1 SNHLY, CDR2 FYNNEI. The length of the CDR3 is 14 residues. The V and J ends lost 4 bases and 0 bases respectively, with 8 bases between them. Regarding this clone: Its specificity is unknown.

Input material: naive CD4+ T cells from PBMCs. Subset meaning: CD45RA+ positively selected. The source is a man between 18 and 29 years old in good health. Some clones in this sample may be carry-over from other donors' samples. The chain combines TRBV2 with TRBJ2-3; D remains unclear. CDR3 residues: CASSVLISTDTQYF. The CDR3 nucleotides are TGTGCCAGCAGTGTCTTGATTAGCACAGATACGCAGTATTTT.